The 5 T cell receptor beta chains below come from one sample, sequenced in a study of T cells in Graves' hyperthyroidism and ophthalmopathy. Amplified regions were TCR beta CDR3 sequences from RNA transcripts. The study used the HTBI primer set for a first-round RT-PCR of the TCR CDR3. TCRdb re-called the multiplex PCR reads with MiXCR, one entry per CDR3 protein. The sample yields hundreds of thousands of distinct CDR3 sequences, roughly 18% seen once. The specimen was blood. The receptors stem from a man between 45 and 60 years old with Graves' ophthalmopathy.

This chain links TRBV5-1 with TRBJ2-2, with D possibly being TRBD2 (6 bases). Trimming cost V 2 bases and J 2 bases, with 13 bases left between them. The CDR3 spans 16 residues. The germline CDR1 and CDR2 sequences are SGHRS and YFSETQ. The CDR3, as DNA: TGCGCCAGCAGCTTTTTCGGAGGGGCTAACACCGGGGAGCTGTTTTTT. It specifies CASSFFGGANTGELFF.

Ten or more counts support this clonotype. The chain employs TRBV7-9 and TRBJ1-6, with a tentative D call TRBD1 (5 bases). The CDR3 is made up of 17 amino acids. The V end was cut by 1 base, the J end by 10 bases, with 20 bases between. Per the germline V gene, CDR1 is SEHNR and CDR2 is FQNEAQ (reference sequence). This chain's CDR3 is CASSLEGLRGNGSPLHF. The DNA for the CDR3 is TGTGCCAGCAGCTTAGAGGGCCTTCGGGGGAACGGATCACCCCTCCACTTT.

This clonotype was observed a few times. The genes are TRBV7-3 and TRBJ2-5; possibly TRBD1 for D (7 bases). The CDR3 is 13 residues long. Deletions cut 5 bases from V and 5 bases from J, with 12 bases between. Per the germline V gene, CDR1 is SGHTA and CDR2 is FQGTGA. Written as DNA, the CDR3 is TGTGCCAGCAGCGCGGGACAGCGGGAGACCCAGTACTTC. Its protein product is CASSAGQRETQYF.

This clonotype has only a few counts. The gene calls are TRBV6-2 or TRBV6-3 and TRBJ1-6; D remains unclear. The CDR3 is made up of 14 amino acids. V was shortened by 5 bases and J by 7 bases, with 12 bases between the two germline ends. CDR1 is MNHEY, CDR2 SVGEGT, per germline. The CDR3 DNA is TGTGCCAGCAGTGACATGCCATCCAATTCACCCCTCCACTTT. Protein product: CASSDMPSNSPLHF.

The V gene is TRBV7-9, the J gene TRBJ2-7, with 9 bases that match TRBD2. This CDR3 has 18 residues. The germline gives CDR1 SEHNR, CDR2 FQNEAQ (reference sequence). Germline trimming cut 5 bases from V and 0 bases from J; bases unmatched to any gene: 14. CDR3 nucleotide sequence: TGTGCCAGCAGCCCCACTCTTCAAGCGGGAGGCGGCTCCTACGAGCAGTACTTC. Translated: CASSPTLQAGGGSYEQYF.